The next 23 T cell receptor beta chains were all read from a single sample in a study of T cells in Graves' hyperthyroidism and ophthalmopathy. Authors of the study amplified TCR beta CDR3 regions from RNA transcripts. RT-PCR in the first round (using the HTBI primer set) targeted the TCR CDR3. Using its own MiXCR run on the multiplex PCR reads, TCRdb lists one record per CDR3 protein. The sample records over 150,000 distinct CDR3 sequences, 17% being singletons. Material: blood. The receptors come from a woman in her forties or fifties with Graves' hyperthyroidism.

This clonotype was observed at least ten times. The chain carries TRBV12-3 or TRBV12-4 and TRBJ2-5; 7 bases map to TRBD1. CDR3 length: 13 amino acids. The V and J ends lost 5 bases and 5 bases, in that order; junction bases with no gene match: 5. DNA for the CDR3: TGTGCCAGCAGTCGGGACAGTGGGGAGACCCAGTACTTC. This gives the protein CASSRDSGETQYF.

This clonotype occurred many times. This chain joins TRBV5-1 and TRBJ2-5, with 8 bases that match TRBD1. There are 14 residues in the CDR3. Germline CDR1 is SGHRS and CDR2 is YFSETQ. J gave up 5 bases and V 4 bases, and 7 bases lay outside the gene matches. The CDR3 sequence is CASSGQGAKETQYF. The CDR3 DNA is TGCGCCAGCAGCGGGCAGGGGGCGAAGGAGACCCAGTACTTC.

The chain employs TRBV5-6 and TRBJ2-6; the D call may be TRBD1 or TRBD2 (5 bases each). This CDR3 comprises 18 residues. Germline lookup yields CDR1 SGHDT and CDR2 YYEEEE. V lost 0 bases and J lost 0, with 13 bases in between. CDR3 sequence: CASSLVDEGPSGANVLTF. In DNA, the CDR3 is TGTGCCAGCAGCTTGGTAGACGAGGGGCCCTCTGGGGCCAACGTCCTGACTTTC.

This chain links TRBV4-1 with TRBJ1-1, with D hard to call. The CDR3 is 13 amino acids. Per germline, CDR1 MGHRA and CDR2 YSYEKL. Trimming took 1 base from V and 6 from J, leaving 9 bases between them. The CDR3 loop reads CASSQVDGSEAFF. The CDR3 DNA reads as TGCGCCAGCAGCCAAGTGGACGGCTCTGAAGCTTTCTTT.

This clonotype was seen many times. The chain recombines TRBV2 with TRBJ2-2; TRBD2 matches 9 bases. CDR3 length: 18 residues. Germline values: CDR1 SNHLY, CDR2 FYNNEI. J gave up 2 bases and V 8 bases, and 15 bases lay outside the gene matches. CDR3 region: CASGGLPGLALNTGELFF. For the CDR3, the DNA is TGTGCCAGCGGGGGTTTACCGGGACTAGCTCTTAACACCGGGGAGCTGTTTTTT.

This clonotype has a count of ten or more. This rearrangement joins TRBV18 to TRBJ2-7; a possible D gene is TRBD1 (6 bases). This CDR3 is built from 15 residues. Deletions cut 5 bases from V and 4 bases from J, with 18 bases between. Germline assignment: CDR1 KGHSH and CDR2 LQKENI. The CDR3 nucleotides read TGTGCCAGCTCAAGCACAGGGAAGCCTCCGTACGAGCAGTACTTC. Its translation: CASSSTGKPPYEQYF.

This clonotype came up many times. The chain is built from TRBV6-2 or TRBV6-3 and TRBJ2-1, with 9 bases identical to TRBD2. The germline V gene has CDR1 MNHEY and CDR2 SVGEGT. The CDR3 has 14 residues. V shed 5 bases, J shed 9 bases, and the junction held 8 bases outside the gene matches. CDR3 loop: CASSLRGGRGEQFF. DNA of the CDR3: TGTGCCAGCAGTCTGCGGGGGGGCCGGGGTGAGCAGTTCTTC.

This clonotype was detected ten times or more. J is TRBJ2-1 and V is TRBV12-3 or TRBV12-4; 9 bases fit TRBD2. V lost 2 bases to trimming and J lost 2 bases; unmatched junction nucleotides: 4. The CDR3 totals 16 residues. CDR3: CASSLSGGIPYNEQFF. The DNA for the CDR3 is TGTGCCAGCAGTTTAAGCGGGGGGATACCCTACAATGAGCAGTTCTTC.

About this clonotype: One end of the junction does not line up with germline, which may come from a read error. The chain carries TRBV4-1 and TRBJ1-4, with D perhaps matching TRBD1 (6 bases). From germline, CDR1 is MGHRA and CDR2 YSYEKL. CDR3 size: 15 residues. The CDR3 DNA follows: TGCGCCGGCAGCCCTACGACAGGAGGCGATGAAAAACTGTTTTTT. It encodes CAGSPTTGGDEKLFF.

This clonotype was detected ten times or more. Written as DNA, the CDR3 is TGTGCCAGTAGTATTCAAGCCCAGAATTACAATGAGCAGTTCTTC. Its translation is CASSIQAQNYNEQFF. The rearrangement uses TRBV19 and TRBJ2-1; D ambiguous. The ends were cut back, 3 bases at V and 4 bases at J, with 13 bases in the middle. The germline V gene encodes CDR1 LNHDA and CDR2 SQIVND (reference sequence). The CDR3 totals 15 residues.

The table lists this clonotype with a count of one. The chain combines TRBV3-1 with TRBJ2-1, with 8 bases identical to TRBD2. Losses at the gene ends were 8 bases for V and 7 bases for J; bases not matched to a gene: 13. The germline gives CDR1 LGHDT, CDR2 YNNKEL (reference sequence). The CDR3 loop spans 15 amino acids. This chain's CDR3 is CASQARTSGKNEQFF. The CDR3 coding sequence is TGTGCCAGCCAAGCCAGAACTAGCGGTAAAAATGAGCAGTTCTTC.

This clonotype was observed at least ten times. The chain employs TRBV3-1 and TRBJ2-5; 7 positions agree with TRBD2. The junction had 13 bases not matched to a gene; V was cut back by 0 bases and J by 9 bases. CDR1 is LGHDT and CDR2 is YNNKEL in the germline V gene (reference sequence). The CDR3 runs 16 residues. CDR3 sequence: CASSQDPSGYPTAQYF. CDR3 sequence (DNA): TGTGCCAGCAGCCAAGATCCTAGCGGATACCCTACGGCCCAGTACTTC.

The rearrangement uses TRBV12-3 or TRBV12-4 and TRBJ1-5; 8 bases are a match to TRBD1. The junction had 1 base not matched to a gene; V was cut back by 5 bases and J by 1 base. The CDR3 contains 14 residues. The CDR3 loop is CASSRDRSNQPQHF. CDR3 nucleotides: TGTGCCAGCAGTCGGGACAGGAGCAATCAGCCCCAGCATTTT.

This clonotype has ten or more counts. DNA of the CDR3: TGTGCCAGCACCCGATGGGGGGACCCGCGGACAGATACGCAGTATTTT. Translation gives CASTRWGDPRTDTQYF. The J gene is TRBJ2-3, the V gene TRBV11-1; D possibly corresponds to TRBD2 (6 bases). V lost 7 bases and J lost 3, with 20 bases in between. The CDR3 has 16 residues. In germline, CDR1 is SGHAT, CDR2 FQDESV (reference sequence).

This clonotype was seen many times. The chain couples TRBV24-1 to TRBJ2-2; D call uncertain. CDR1 and CDR2 (germline): KGHDR, SFDVKD. Trimming left V 8 bases short and J 3 bases short, with 9 bases between. The CDR3 runs 13 residues. CDR3 DNA: TGTGCCACCACAGGCGCCTACACCGGGGAGCTGTTTTTT. Its translation: CATTGAYTGELFF.

This clonotype has ten or more counts. The chain carries TRBV5-1 and TRBJ1-1; D not resolved. Germline lookup yields CDR1 SGHRS and CDR2 YFSETQ. The CDR3 totals 14 residues. Trimming took 0 bases from V and 2 from J, leaving 8 bases between them. CDR3 amino acids: CASSLASINTEAFF. The CDR3 DNA reads TGCGCCAGCAGCTTGGCCTCAATAAACACTGAAGCTTTCTTT. The full variable domain, completed using reference TRBV5-1 and TRBJ1-1, is KAGVTQTPRYLIKTRGQQVTLSCSPISGHRSVSWYQQTPGQGLQFLFEYFSETQRNKGNFPGRFSGRQFSNSRSEMNVSTLELGDSALYLCASSLASINTEAFFGQGTRLTVV.

This clonotype was found many times. This rearrangement joins TRBV27 to TRBJ1-1; D unclear. V was shortened by 5 bases and J by 7 bases, with 8 bases between the two germline ends. Germline V lookup: CDR1 MNHEY, CDR2 SMNVEV (reference sequence). The CDR3 has 11 amino acids. The CDR3 DNA sequence: TGTGCCAGCAGTACCACCGGTGAAGCTTTCTTT. Amino acids: CASSTTGEAFF.

The gene calls are TRBV27 and TRBJ1-2, with D maybe TRBD1 (6 bases). V was pared by 4 bases and J by 4 bases, with 7 bases between. CDR1 MNHEY and CDR2 SMNVEV come from the germline V gene (reference sequence). The length of the CDR3 is 12 residues. This CDR3 reads CASSWTVYGYTF. The CDR3 coding sequence is TGTGCCAGCAGTTGGACAGTCTATGGCTACACCTTC.

This clonotype occurred many times. This chain connects TRBV6-1 to TRBJ2-7, with 10 bases identical to TRBD2. The J segment lost 4 bases and the V segment lost 6 bases, leaving 12 bases of the junction unmatched. CDR3 length equals 16 residues. CDR1 and CDR2 from the germline V gene are MNHNS and SASEGT. As DNA, the CDR3 is TGTGCCAGCAGACGAACCCTAACTAGCGGGGTGTACGAGCAGTACTTC. Amino acids: CASRRTLTSGVYEQYF.

This clonotype was counted at least ten times. V is TRBV7-2 and J is TRBJ2-7, with 9 bases that match TRBD1. This CDR3 region has 15 residues. Trimming removed 3 bases from V and 2 bases from J; junction bases left unmatched: 5. Germline V CDR1 and CDR2: SGHTA, FQGNSA. CDR3 nucleotide sequence: TGTGCCAGCAGCTTCTCCGGGACAGGGACCTACGAGCAGTACTTC. This sequence encodes CASSFSGTGTYEQYF.

In this sample, this clonotype turned up a few times. The V call is TRBV19, the J call TRBJ1-1; no firm D call. The V end lost 7 bases, the J end lost 2 bases, and 11 bases lay between the germline ends. The CDR3 sequence is 13 residues long. Germline V gene sequence: CDR1 LNHDA, CDR2 SQIVND (reference sequence). For the CDR3, the DNA is TGTGCCAGTACTCGAGAAGCAAACACTGAAGCTTTCTTT. Amino acid sequence: CASTREANTEAFF.

This clonotype was counted many times. The chain is built from TRBV10-3 and TRBJ1-2; 9 bases fit TRBD1. Losses at the gene ends were 5 bases for V and 10 bases for J; bases not matched to a gene: 8. Germline lookup yields CDR1 ENHRY and CDR2 SYGVKD. The CDR3 contains 13 residues. CDR3 in amino acids: CAISPGTGINYTF. The DNA for the CDR3 is TGTGCCATCAGTCCCGGGACAGGGATTAACTACACCTTC.

The sample holds many counts of this clonotype. The rearrangement links TRBV5-6 to TRBJ1-1; a possible D gene is TRBD1 (5 bases). The CDR3 length is 14 residues. V dropped 3 bases and J dropped 1 base, with 10 bases sitting between them. Germline values: CDR1 SGHDT, CDR2 YYEEEE. The CDR3 DNA reads as TGTGCCAGCAGCTGGGGACGGGGGAACACTGAAGCTTTCTTT. The encoded protein is CASSWGRGNTEAFF. The variable domain in full, completed from reference TRBV5-6 and TRBJ1-1, reads DAGVTQSPTHLIKTRGQQVTLRCSPKSGHDTVSWYQQALGQGPQFIFQYYEEEERQRGNFPDRFSGHQFPNYSSELNVNALLLGDSALYLCASSWGRGNTEAFFGQGTRLTVV.